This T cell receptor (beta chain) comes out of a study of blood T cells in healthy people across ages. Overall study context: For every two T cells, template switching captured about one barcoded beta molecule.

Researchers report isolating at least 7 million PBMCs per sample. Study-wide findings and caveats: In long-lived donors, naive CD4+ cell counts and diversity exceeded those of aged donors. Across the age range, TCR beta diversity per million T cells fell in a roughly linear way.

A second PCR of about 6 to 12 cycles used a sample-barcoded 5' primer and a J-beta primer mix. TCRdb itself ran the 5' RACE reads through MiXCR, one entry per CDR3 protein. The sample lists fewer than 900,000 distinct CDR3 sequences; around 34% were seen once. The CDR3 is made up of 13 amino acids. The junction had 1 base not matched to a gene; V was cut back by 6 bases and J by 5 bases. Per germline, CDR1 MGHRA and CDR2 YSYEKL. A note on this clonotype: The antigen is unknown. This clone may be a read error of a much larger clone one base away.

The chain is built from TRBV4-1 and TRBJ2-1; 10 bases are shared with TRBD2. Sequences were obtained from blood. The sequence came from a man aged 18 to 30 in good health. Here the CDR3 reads CASSSGGNNEQFF. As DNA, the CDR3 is TGCGCCAGCAGTAGCGGGGGGAACAATGAGCAGTTCTTC.